This is a list of T cell receptor beta chains from one sample in a study of OX40 agonist ivuxolimab in advanced cancers. Only in-frame clones appear in the TCRdb table, and some are missing; sequencing was by immunoSEQ multiplex PCR. This table holds some 48,000 clones, approximately 91% found once. Here the sequenced sample was CD4+ or CD8+ T cells sorted from blood, taken in a trial of the OX40 agonist ivuxolimab. These receptors were collected from an adult with an advanced solid tumor such as melanoma, head and neck, liver or kidney cancer. Both conserved end residues are part of each CDR3. The order of the fields is D gene, J gene, V gene, clone size, CDR3 protein, CDR3 DNA. The D gene is left open where the match is weak. Clone size is shown for a subset of rows, as once, few, many or a class of expanded clone.

d_call: NA; j_call: TRBJ1-2; v_call: TRBV9; clone_size: once; cdr3_aa: CASGEPGSKGGGYTF; cdr3_nt: TGTGCCAGCGGCGAACCGGGCTCCAAGGGTGGTGGCTACACCTTC
d_call: TRBD1; j_call: TRBJ2-7; v_call: TRBV14; clone_size: NA; cdr3_aa: CASSQEVGQGSYEQYF; cdr3_nt: TGTGCCAGCAGCCAAGAGGTAGGACAGGGTTCCTACGAGCAGTACTTC
d_call: TRBD1; j_call: TRBJ2-7; v_call: TRBV30; clone_size: once; cdr3_aa: CAWIGTDYEQYF; cdr3_nt: TGTGCCTGGATCGGGACAGACTACGAGCAGTACTTC
d_call: NA; j_call: TRBJ2-1; v_call: TRBV10-1; clone_size: NA; cdr3_aa: CASSWSGVGNEQFF; cdr3_nt: TGCGCCAGCAGTTGGTCTGGGGTTGGCAATGAGCAGTTCTTC
d_call: NA; j_call: TRBJ1-5; v_call: TRBV7-9; clone_size: NA; cdr3_aa: CASSLDSKSQPQHF; cdr3_nt: TGTGCCAGCAGCTTAGACAGTAAGTCTCAGCCCCAGCATTTT
d_call: NA; j_call: TRBJ2-5; v_call: TRBV7-3; clone_size: few; cdr3_aa: CASSPNGGQETQYF; cdr3_nt: TGTGCCAGCAGCCCAAACGGCGGTCAAGAGACCCAGTACTTC
d_call: NA; j_call: TRBJ2-3; v_call: TRBV27; clone_size: NA; cdr3_aa: CASSPRGHSNTDTQYF; cdr3_nt: TGTGCCAGCAGCCCCCGAGGACATAGTAACACAGATACGCAGTATTTT
d_call: TRBD1; j_call: TRBJ1-1; v_call: TRBV7-9; clone_size: NA; cdr3_aa: CASRTGGSEAFF; cdr3_nt: TGTGCCAGCAGGACAGGGGGCTCTGAAGCTTTCTTT
d_call: NA; j_call: TRBJ1-2; v_call: TRBV10-3; clone_size: NA; cdr3_aa: CAISESTGIGYGYTF; cdr3_nt: TGTGCCATCAGTGAGTCGACGGGGATAGGATATGGCTACACCTTC
d_call: NA; j_call: TRBJ1-5; v_call: TRBV27; clone_size: once; cdr3_aa: CASSSGASQPQHF; cdr3_nt: TGTGCCAGCAGTTCCGGGGCAAGCCAGCCCCAGCATTTT
d_call: NA; j_call: TRBJ1-1; v_call: TRBV4-1; clone_size: NA; cdr3_aa: CASSQEPGTRANTEAFF; cdr3_nt: TGCGCCAGCAGCCAAGAACCAGGGACGAGGGCGAACACTGAAGCTTTCTTT
d_call: TRBD1; j_call: TRBJ1-2; v_call: TRBV6-1; clone_size: NA; cdr3_aa: CASSESILTGGNYGYTF; cdr3_nt: TGTGCCAGCAGTGAAAGTATCCTAACAGGGGGTAACTATGGCTACACCTTC
d_call: NA; j_call: TRBJ2-3; v_call: TRBV6-1; clone_size: NA; cdr3_aa: CASSEGLETDTQYF; cdr3_nt: TGTGCCAGCAGTGAAGGGCTCGAGACAGATACGCAGTATTTT
d_call: NA; j_call: TRBJ1-1; v_call: TRBV13; clone_size: once; cdr3_aa: CASTNYPGGNTEAFF; cdr3_nt: TGTGCCAGCACCAATTACCCTGGGGGCAACACTGAAGCTTTCTTT
d_call: TRBD1; j_call: TRBJ2-1; v_call: TRBV9; clone_size: NA; cdr3_aa: CASSVEGQPTAQFF; cdr3_nt: TGTGCCAGCAGCGTAGAGGGACAGCCCACTGCGCAGTTCTTC
d_call: TRBD1; j_call: TRBJ1-1; v_call: TRBV7-9; clone_size: once; cdr3_aa: CASSSGTGTNTEAFF; cdr3_nt: TGTGCCAGCAGCTCCGGGACAGGGACTAACACTGAAGCTTTCTTT